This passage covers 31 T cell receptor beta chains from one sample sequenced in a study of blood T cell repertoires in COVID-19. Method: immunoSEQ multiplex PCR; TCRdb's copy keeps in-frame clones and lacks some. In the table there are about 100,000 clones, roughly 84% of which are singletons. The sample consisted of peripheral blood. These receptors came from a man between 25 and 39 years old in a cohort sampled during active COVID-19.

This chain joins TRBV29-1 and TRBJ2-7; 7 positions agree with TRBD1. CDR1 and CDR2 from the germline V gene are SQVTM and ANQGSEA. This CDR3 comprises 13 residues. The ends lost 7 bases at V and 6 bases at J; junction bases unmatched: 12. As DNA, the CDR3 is TGCAGCGACCTGACAGGGAGAAGTCGCGAGCAGTACTTC. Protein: CSDLTGRSREQYF.

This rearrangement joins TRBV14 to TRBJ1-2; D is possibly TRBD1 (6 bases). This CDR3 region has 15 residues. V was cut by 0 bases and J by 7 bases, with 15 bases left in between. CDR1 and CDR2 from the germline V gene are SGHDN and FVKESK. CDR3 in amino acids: CASSQDRRGEVGYTF. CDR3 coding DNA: TGTGCCAGCAGCCAAGATCGCAGGGGAGAGGTTGGCTACACCTTC.

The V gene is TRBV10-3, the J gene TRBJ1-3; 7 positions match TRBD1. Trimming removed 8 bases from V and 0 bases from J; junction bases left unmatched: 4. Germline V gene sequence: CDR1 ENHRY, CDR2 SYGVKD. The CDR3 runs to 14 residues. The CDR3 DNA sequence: TGTGCCATCCGACAGGGAAGCTCTGGAAACACCATATATTTT. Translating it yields CAIRQGSSGNTIYF.

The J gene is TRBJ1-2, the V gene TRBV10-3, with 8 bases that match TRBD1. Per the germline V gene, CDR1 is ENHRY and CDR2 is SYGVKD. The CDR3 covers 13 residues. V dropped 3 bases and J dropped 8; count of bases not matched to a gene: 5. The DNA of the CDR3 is TGTGCCATCAGTGACAGGGGGCGGGACGGCTACACCTTC. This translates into CAISDRGRDGYTF.

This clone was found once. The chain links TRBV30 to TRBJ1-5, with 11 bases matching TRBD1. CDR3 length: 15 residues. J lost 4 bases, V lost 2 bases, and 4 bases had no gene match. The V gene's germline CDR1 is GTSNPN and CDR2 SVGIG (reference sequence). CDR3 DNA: TGTGCCTGGAGTTGGGGACAGGGGGAAAATCAGCCCCAGCATTTT. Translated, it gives CAWSWGQGENQPQHF. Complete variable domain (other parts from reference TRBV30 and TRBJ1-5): SQTIHQWPATLVQPVGSPLSLECTVEGTSNPNLYWYRQAAGRGLQLLFYSVGIGQISSEVPQNLSASRPQDRQFILSSKKLLLSDSGFYLCAWSWGQGENQPQHFGDGTRLSIL.

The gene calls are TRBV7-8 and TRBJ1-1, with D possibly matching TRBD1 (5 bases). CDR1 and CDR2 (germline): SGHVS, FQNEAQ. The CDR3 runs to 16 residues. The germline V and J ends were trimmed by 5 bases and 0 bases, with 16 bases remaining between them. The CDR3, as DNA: TGTGCCAGCAGCCCCCGGGGGGGTCGGATGAACACTGAAGCTTTCTTT. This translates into CASSPRGGRMNTEAFF.

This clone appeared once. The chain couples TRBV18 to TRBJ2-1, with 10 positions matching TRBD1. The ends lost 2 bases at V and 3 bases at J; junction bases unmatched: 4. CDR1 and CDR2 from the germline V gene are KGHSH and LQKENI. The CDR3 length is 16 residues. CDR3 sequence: CASSPATGGLYNEQFF. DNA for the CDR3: TGTGCCAGCTCACCAGCGACAGGGGGCCTCTACAATGAGCAGTTCTTC.

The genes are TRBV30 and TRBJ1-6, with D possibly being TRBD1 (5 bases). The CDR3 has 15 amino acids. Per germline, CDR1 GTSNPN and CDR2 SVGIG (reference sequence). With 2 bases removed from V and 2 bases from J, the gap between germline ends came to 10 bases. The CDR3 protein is CAWSHGGPYNSPLHF. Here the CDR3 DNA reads TGTGCCTGGAGTCACGGGGGACCCTATAATTCACCCCTCCACTTT.

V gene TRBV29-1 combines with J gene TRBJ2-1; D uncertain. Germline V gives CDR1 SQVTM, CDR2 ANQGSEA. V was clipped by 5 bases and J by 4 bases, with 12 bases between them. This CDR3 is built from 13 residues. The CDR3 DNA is TGCAGCGTTAAGAGAGATCTTTACAATGAGCAGTTCTTC. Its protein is CSVKRDLYNEQFF.

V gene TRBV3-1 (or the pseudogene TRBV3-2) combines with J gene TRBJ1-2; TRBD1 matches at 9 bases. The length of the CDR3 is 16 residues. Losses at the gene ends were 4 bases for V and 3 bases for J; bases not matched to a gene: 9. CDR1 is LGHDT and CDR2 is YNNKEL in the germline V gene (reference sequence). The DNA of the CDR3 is TGTGCCAGCAGCCTCCGATTACAGGGGGCGTACTATGGCTACACCTTC. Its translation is CASSLRLQGAYYGYTF.

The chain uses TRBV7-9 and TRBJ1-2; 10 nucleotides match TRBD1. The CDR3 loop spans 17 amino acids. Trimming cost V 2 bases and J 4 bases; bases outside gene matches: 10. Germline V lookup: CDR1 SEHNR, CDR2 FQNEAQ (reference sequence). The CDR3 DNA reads TGTGCCAGCAGCTTACTGACAGGGGGCGAATCAACCTATGGCTACACCTTC. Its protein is CASSLLTGGESTYGYTF.

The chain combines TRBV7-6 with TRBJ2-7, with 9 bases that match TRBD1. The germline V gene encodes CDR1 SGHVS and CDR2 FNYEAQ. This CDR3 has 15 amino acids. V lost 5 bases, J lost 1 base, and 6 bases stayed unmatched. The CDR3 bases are TGTGCCAGCAGCAACACAGGGGGCGGGTCCTACGAGCAGTACTTC. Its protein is CASSNTGGGSYEQYF.

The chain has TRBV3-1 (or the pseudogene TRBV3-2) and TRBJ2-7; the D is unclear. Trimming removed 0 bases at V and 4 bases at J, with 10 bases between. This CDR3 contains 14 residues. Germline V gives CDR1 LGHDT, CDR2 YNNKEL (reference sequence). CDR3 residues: CASSQDQVLYEQYF. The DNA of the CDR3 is TGTGCCAGCAGCCAAGATCAGGTTCTTTACGAGCAGTACTTC.

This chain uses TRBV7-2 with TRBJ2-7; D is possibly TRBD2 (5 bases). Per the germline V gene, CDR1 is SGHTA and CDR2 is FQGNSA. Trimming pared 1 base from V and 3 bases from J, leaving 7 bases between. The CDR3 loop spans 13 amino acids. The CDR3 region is CASSLELVYEQYF. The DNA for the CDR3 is TGTGCCAGCAGCTTAGAACTAGTCTACGAGCAGTACTTC.

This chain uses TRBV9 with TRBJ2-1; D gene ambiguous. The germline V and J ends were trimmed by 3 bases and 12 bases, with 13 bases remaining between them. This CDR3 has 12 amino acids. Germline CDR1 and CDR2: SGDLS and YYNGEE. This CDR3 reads CASSDPSVGQFF. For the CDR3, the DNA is TGTGCCAGCAGCGACCCAAGCGTAGGGCAGTTCTTC.

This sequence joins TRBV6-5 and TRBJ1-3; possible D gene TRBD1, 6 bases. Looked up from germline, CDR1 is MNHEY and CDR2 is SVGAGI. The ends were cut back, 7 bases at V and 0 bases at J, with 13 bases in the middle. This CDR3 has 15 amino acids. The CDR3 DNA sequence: TGTGCCAGCACCCAGGGGTCGTTCTCTGGAAACACCATATATTTT. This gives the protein CASTQGSFSGNTIYF.

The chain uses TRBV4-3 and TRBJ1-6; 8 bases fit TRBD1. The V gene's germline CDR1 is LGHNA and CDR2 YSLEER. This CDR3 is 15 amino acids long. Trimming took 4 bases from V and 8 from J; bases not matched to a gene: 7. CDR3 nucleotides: TGCGCCAGCAGCCCGTCGGGACAGGATTATTCACCCCTCCACTTT. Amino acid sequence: CASSPSGQDYSPLHF.

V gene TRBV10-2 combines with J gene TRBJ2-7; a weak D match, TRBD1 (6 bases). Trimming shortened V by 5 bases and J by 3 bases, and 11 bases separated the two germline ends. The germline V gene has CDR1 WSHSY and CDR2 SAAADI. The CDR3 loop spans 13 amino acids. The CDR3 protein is CASSLGQSYEQYF. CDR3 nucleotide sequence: TGCGCCAGCAGTCTTGGACAGAGCTACGAGCAGTACTTC.

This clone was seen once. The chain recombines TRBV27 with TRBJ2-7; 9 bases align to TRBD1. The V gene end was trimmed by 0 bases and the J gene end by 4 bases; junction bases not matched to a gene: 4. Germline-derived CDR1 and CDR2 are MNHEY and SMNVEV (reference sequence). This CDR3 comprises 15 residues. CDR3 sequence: CASSLSLGQGYEQYF. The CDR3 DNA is TGTGCCAGCAGTTTATCCCTGGGACAGGGTTACGAGCAGTACTTC.

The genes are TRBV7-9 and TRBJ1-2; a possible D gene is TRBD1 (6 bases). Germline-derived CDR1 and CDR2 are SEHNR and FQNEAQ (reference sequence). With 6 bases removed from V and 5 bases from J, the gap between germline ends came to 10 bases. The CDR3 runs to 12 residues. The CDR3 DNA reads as TGTGCCAGCAGTAACAGGGATTATGGCTACACCTTC. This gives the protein CASSNRDYGYTF.

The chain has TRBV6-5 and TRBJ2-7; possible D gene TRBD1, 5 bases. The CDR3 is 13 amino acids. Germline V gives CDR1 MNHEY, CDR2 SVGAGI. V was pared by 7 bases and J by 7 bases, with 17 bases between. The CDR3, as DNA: TGTGCCAGCAAAATGACAGAAAGTTATGAGCAGTACTTC. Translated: CASKMTESYEQYF.

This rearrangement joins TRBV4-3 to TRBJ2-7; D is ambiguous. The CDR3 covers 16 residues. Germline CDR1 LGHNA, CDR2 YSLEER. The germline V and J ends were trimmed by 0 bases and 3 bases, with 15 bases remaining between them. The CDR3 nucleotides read TGCGCCAGCAGCCAAGATCTCGGAGACTTAGGCTACGAGCAGTACTTC. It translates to CASSQDLGDLGYEQYF.

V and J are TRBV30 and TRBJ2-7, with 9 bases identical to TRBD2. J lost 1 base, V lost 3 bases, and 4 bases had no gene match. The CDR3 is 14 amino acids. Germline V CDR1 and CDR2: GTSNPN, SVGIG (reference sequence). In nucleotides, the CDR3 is TGTGCCTGGAGCGATCTAGCGGGGTCCTACGAGCAGTACTTC. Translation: CAWSDLAGSYEQYF. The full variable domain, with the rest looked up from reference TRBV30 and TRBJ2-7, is SQTIHQWPATLVQPVGSPLSLECTVEGTSNPNLYWYRQAAGRGLQLLFYSVGIGQISSEVPQNLSASRPQDRQFILSSKKLLLSDSGFYLCAWSDLAGSYEQYFGPGTRLTVT.

Written as DNA, the CDR3 is TGTGCCAGCAGTTTATCCGACTCTCACCCGGAGGGCTACACCTTC. Amino acid sequence: CASSLSDSHPEGYTF. The rearrangement uses TRBV27 and TRBJ1-2; D is unclear. Germline V gives CDR1 MNHEY, CDR2 SMNVEV (reference sequence). Deletions cut 0 bases from V and 8 bases from J, with 16 bases between. The CDR3 length is 15 residues.

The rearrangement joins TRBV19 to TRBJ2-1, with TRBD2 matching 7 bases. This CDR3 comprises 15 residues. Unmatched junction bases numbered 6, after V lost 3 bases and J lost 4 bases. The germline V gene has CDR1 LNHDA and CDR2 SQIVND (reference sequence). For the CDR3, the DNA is TGTGCCAGTAGTATCGTGGGAGGGCGGTACAATGAGCAGTTCTTC. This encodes CASSIVGGRYNEQFF.

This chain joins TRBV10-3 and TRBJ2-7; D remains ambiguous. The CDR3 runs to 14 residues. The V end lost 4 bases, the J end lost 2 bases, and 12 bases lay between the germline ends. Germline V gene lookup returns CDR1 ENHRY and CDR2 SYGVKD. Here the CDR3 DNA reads TGTGCCATCAGTGGAGGTGAAACCACCTACGAGCAGTACTTC. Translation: CAISGGETTYEQYF.

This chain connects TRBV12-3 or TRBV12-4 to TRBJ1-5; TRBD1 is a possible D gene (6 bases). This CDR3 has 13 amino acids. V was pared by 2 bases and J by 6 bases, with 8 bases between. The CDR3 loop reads CASSLSQGQPQHF. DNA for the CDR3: TGTGCCAGCAGTTTATCACAGGGTCAGCCCCAGCATTTT.

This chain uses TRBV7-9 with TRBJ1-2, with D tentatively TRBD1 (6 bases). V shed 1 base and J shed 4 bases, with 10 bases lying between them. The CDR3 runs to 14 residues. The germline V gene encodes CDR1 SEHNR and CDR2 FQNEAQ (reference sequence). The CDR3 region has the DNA TGTGCCAGCAGCTTAGTGACAGGACCCTATGGCTACACCTTC. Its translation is CASSLVTGPYGYTF.

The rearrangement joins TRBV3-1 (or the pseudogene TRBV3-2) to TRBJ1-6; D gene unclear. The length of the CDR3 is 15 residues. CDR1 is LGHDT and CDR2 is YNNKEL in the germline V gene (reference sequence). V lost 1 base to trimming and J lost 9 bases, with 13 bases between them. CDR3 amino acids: CASSQVRGYVSPLHF. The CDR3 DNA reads TGTGCCAGCAGCCAAGTACGAGGGTATGTTTCACCCCTCCACTTT.

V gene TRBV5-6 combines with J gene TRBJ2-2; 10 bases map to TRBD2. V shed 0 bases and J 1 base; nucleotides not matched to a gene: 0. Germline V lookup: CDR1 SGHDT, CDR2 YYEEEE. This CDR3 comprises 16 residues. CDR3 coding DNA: TGTGCCAGCAGCTTGGGACTAGCGGGGAACACCGGGGAGCTGTTTTTT. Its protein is CASSLGLAGNTGELFF.

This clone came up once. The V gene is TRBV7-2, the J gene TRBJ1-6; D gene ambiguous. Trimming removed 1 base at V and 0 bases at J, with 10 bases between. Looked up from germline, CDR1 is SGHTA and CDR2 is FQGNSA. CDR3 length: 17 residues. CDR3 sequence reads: CASSLGALSSYNSPLHF. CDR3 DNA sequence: TGTGCCAGCAGCTTAGGTGCCCTCAGCTCCTATAATTCACCCCTCCACTTT.